This TCR beta chain was obtained from a study of blood T cells in healthy people across ages (dated by TCRdb to between 2015 and 2017). For the wider study: Template switching captured roughly one uniquely barcoded TCR beta cDNA molecule per two T cells in model experiments. To track age-related changes in TCR beta repertoire diversity, the study relied on deep sequencing normalized with unique cDNA molecular identifiers. To avoid experimental bias, donors of different ages were spread randomly across the sequencing lanes. Two additional independent replicas of 1 million unique cDNA reads from the same blood draw were analyzed for two donors (one aged 18 to 30 and one aged 80 or older). The donors were divided into four age groups: young (average approximately 17 years), middle-aged (almost 40), aged (approximately 59) and long-lived (nearly 85).

This clonotype was seen a handful of times. No cognate antigen has been identified for it. No base-level quality is on record; no much larger clone is a single base apart. General study outcomes and caveats: Because profiling used bulk unsorted PBMCs, naive and antigen-experienced compartments could not be compared conclusively. A strong correlation was found between observed TCR beta diversity and the percentage of naive T cells measured by flow cytometry. The long-lived group showed more naive CD4+ T cells, fewer expanded clones and increased TCR diversity than the aged group, suggesting age selection. Total diversity estimates from one million sequenced T cells were considered lower bounds and underestimates. Donor CMV infection status was unknown, potentially confounding age-related changes in expanded clonotypes. As age increased, observed TCR beta diversity per million T cells dropped in a roughly linear way, and a significant reduction was already evident by age around 41.

Donors were 39 systemically healthy Caucasian individuals from Russia aged about 6 to 100 years. Approximately 9 milliliters of peripheral blood were collected from each donor into EDTA-treated Vacutainer tubes. Ficoll-Paque density-gradient centrifugation was used to isolate PBMCs, with at least 7 million obtained per sample. Total RNA, at least 6 micrograms per sample, was extracted from PBMCs with Trizol reagent. Naive CD45RAhigh/CD27high T cell percentages were measured by flow cytometry on a PBMC aliquot from every donor. Library generation was performed with 5' RACE. Sequencing was carried out with an Illumina HiSeq 2500. A second PCR of roughly 7 to 11 cycles was performed with a sample-barcoded 5' primer and a J-beta primer mix. A template-switch 5' adaptor carrying 12 random nucleotides introduced a unique molecular identifier onto each TCR beta cDNA molecule. Each sample yielded at least 2.5 million CDR3-containing paired-end reads. All of the RNA was converted into first-strand cDNA using the Mint cDNA synthesis kit, with a TRBC-specific oligonucleotide serving as the primer. Following uracil-DNA glycosylase treatment, all cDNA underwent a first 18-cycle PCR with the universal primers M1SS and BC2_uni_R. As for the authors' bioinformatics: Each sample was normalized by randomly selecting 1 million high-quality reads, each carrying a distinct molecular identifier. Instead of being binned into consensus sequences, reads that shared molecular identifiers were thrown out. MiTCR, with a Q25 quality threshold and the strictest error-elimination algorithm, was used for CDR3 identification, clonotype clustering and error correction. A nonparametric unseen species model using Euler transformation provided a lower-bound estimate of total TCR beta diversity. The public reads were run again by TCRdb, first through fastp at Q25 and then through MiXCR, and only productive beta chains were kept. Rows matching on CDR3 protein sequence are summarized as one entry with the most common DNA and genes. None of the V and J calls come from the authors' own analysis; TCRdb made them. Recorded for this sample are 650,000 to 950,000 distinct CDR3 sequences; around 45% of them occurred a single time. The biggest ten clones account for around 21% of the sample.

The material sequenced was blood. This receptor was obtained from a man aged 55 to 70 in good health.

The nucleotides are TGTGCCAGCAGCGCCATCGGAGAGACCCAGTACTTC. It codes for CASSAIGETQYF. The chain is assembled from TRBV9 and TRBJ2-5, with the identity of the D gene unclear. V is shortened by 3 bases, J by 4 bases, and the region joining them spans 7 bases. Inclusive of the bounding cysteine and phenylalanine, the CDR3 is 12 residues long. CDR3 DNA only is kept here, 36 bases in frame from base 1. CDR1 and CDR2 are drawn from the germline V gene: SGDLS, YYNGEE.